This TCR beta chain was found in a study of CD8 T cells in Susac syndrome. CD8+ and CD4+ T cells taken from blood had their TCR beta sequenced. Germline assignment: CDR1 MNHNS and CDR2 SASEGT. The V gene lost 5 bases and the J gene lost 1 base, with 9 bases spanning the gap. The CDR3 has 13 residues. Random hexamers were used to reverse transcribe roughly 0.5 to 1 ug of RNA. A multiplex approach, immunoSEQ multiplex PCR, amplified TCR beta CDR3 across 54 Vbeta and 13 Jbeta. TCRdb independently ran MiXCR on the immunoSEQ multiplex PCR reads; one entry per CDR3 protein. The sample records 100,000 to 150,000 distinct CDR3 sequences, just under 95% being singletons. This clonotype was detected only a few times.

This chain links TRBV6-1 with TRBJ2-7; D may be TRBD1 (5 bases). This receptor was identified in a human donor in good health. Specimen: CD4+ T cells from PBMCs. CDR3 DNA sequence: TGTGCCAGCAGTCTAAGGGGATCCTACGAGCAGTACTTC. This codes for CASSLRGSYEQYF.